Listed here are 26 T cell receptor beta chains from one sample, sequenced in a study of blood T cell repertoires in COVID-19. Measured with immunoSEQ multiplex PCR; TCRdb has only the in-frame clones, and not every one. Of roughly 250,000 clones listed, about 89% are singletons. Material: peripheral blood. All receptors derive from a woman in her fifties or sixties with acute or convalescent COVID-19.

The chain combines TRBV27 with TRBJ1-5; D is uncertain. CDR1 MNHEY and CDR2 SMNVEV come from the germline V gene (reference sequence). This CDR3 has 14 residues. Trimming removed 7 bases at V and 0 bases at J, with 10 bases between. The CDR3 reads CASKIGGSNQPQHF. The CDR3 bases are TGTGCCAGCAAGATAGGAGGTAGCAATCAGCCCCAGCATTTT.

J is TRBJ1-2 and V is TRBV4-3, with D hard to call. The V and J ends lost 2 bases and 4 bases respectively, with 11 bases between them. The germline V gene encodes CDR1 LGHNA and CDR2 YSLEER. CDR3 length equals 14 residues. The CDR3 region is CASSQSVTAYGYTF. As DNA, the CDR3 is TGCGCCAGCAGCCAATCTGTTACAGCCTATGGCTACACCTTC.

The V call is TRBV6-5, the J call TRBJ2-7; 10 bases fit TRBD1. The V and J ends lost 7 bases and 4 bases, in that order; junction bases with no gene match: 4. The CDR3 covers 13 residues. Per the germline V gene, CDR1 is MNHEY and CDR2 is SVGAGI. CDR3 coding DNA: TGTGCCAGCACCCGGACAGGGGGGTACGAGCAGTACTTC. Residues: CASTRTGGYEQYF.

The chain carries TRBV4-3 and TRBJ2-3, with 8 bases fitting TRBD2. This CDR3 has 14 residues. Germline V gene lookup returns CDR1 LGHNA and CDR2 YSLEER. Germline trimming cut 0 bases from V and 10 bases from J; bases unmatched to any gene: 6. This chain's CDR3 is CASSQDLEREPQYF. CDR3 DNA sequence: TGCGCCAGCAGCCAAGATCTCGAGCGGGAGCCGCAGTATTTT.

The chain recombines TRBV2 with TRBJ1-5; D perhaps matches TRBD1 (5 bases). CDR1 SNHLY and CDR2 FYNNEI come from the germline V gene. V lost 0 bases and J 7 bases, leaving 28 bases between the germline ends. The CDR3 sequence is 20 residues long. In DNA form, the CDR3 reads TGTGCCAGCAGTGAAGCGCTTCTGACGCGGGGACTCACACCCCAACAGCCCCAGCATTTT. Residues: CASSEALLTRGLTPQQPQHF.

J is TRBJ1-6 and V is TRBV5-1; weak D call: TRBD1 (5 bases). The V gene lost 4 bases and the J gene lost 10 bases, with 12 bases spanning the gap. Germline CDR1 SGHRS, CDR2 YFSETQ. CDR3 length: 13 residues. The chain's CDR3 is CASSDSPGSPLHF. The DNA of the CDR3 is TGCGCCAGCAGCGACAGCCCAGGCTCACCCCTCCACTTT.

The gene calls are TRBV5-1 and TRBJ2-1; 8 nucleotides align to TRBD2. This CDR3 is built from 15 residues. CDR1 and CDR2 from the germline V gene are SGHRS and YFSETQ. The junction had 3 bases not matched to a gene; V was cut back by 3 bases and J by 1 base. The CDR3 nucleotides are TGCGCCAGCAGCTACAGCGGGAGTTCCTACAATGAGCAGTTCTTC. This encodes CASSYSGSSYNEQFF.

The chain employs TRBV4-3 and TRBJ2-1; 10 bases map to TRBD2. V lost 4 bases, J lost 0 bases, and 6 bases stayed unmatched. Germline CDR1 and CDR2: LGHNA and YSLEER. This CDR3 is built from 17 residues. The CDR3 spells CASSRSRTSGSYNEQFF. The CDR3 DNA is TGCGCCAGCAGCCGAAGTCGGACTAGCGGCTCCTACAATGAGCAGTTCTTC.

The rearrangement joins TRBV19 to TRBJ2-7; 12 bases line up with TRBD2. This CDR3 has 15 residues. J was trimmed by 7 bases and V by 3 bases; bases with no gene match: 7. Germline V gives CDR1 LNHDA, CDR2 SQIVND (reference sequence). The CDR3 spells CASSILAGGPGEQYF. The CDR3, as DNA: TGTGCCAGTAGTATCCTAGCGGGAGGGCCGGGTGAGCAGTACTTC.

This clone was counted many times. This chain uses TRBV6-5 with TRBJ2-2; no clear D gene. This CDR3 is 13 amino acids long. Looked up from germline, CDR1 is MNHEY and CDR2 is SVGAGI. V lost 6 bases to trimming and J lost 5 bases, with 10 bases between them. The CDR3 reads CASSPASTGELFF. The CDR3 coding sequence is TGTGCCAGCAGCCCCGCTAGTACCGGGGAGCTGTTTTTT.

V usage is TRBV7-9 and J usage is TRBJ1-5; D unclear. Trimming removed 4 bases from V and 1 base from J, with 8 bases in between. The CDR3 is made up of 14 amino acids. Per the germline V gene, CDR1 is SEHNR and CDR2 is FQNEAQ (reference sequence). The CDR3 DNA sequence: TGTGCCAGCAGCTCGAGGATCAGCAATCAGCCCCAGCATTTT. As protein: CASSSRISNQPQHF.

The J gene is TRBJ1-1, the V gene TRBV5-1; no firm D call. This CDR3 contains 14 residues. V shed 4 bases and J shed 1 base, with 11 bases lying between them. The germline CDR1 and CDR2 sequences are SGHRS and YFSETQ. In DNA, the CDR3 is TGCGCCAGCAGCCTTCAGACATCGAACACTGAAGCTTTCTTT. Translated: CASSLQTSNTEAFF.

This clone was counted a single time. CDR3 nucleotides: TGTGCCAGCTCACCCTACAGGGAAGGGAAGAATGGCTACACCTTC. This sequence encodes CASSPYREGKNGYTF. The chain joins TRBV18 to TRBJ1-2; D is perhaps TRBD1 (6 bases). Germline loops: CDR1 KGHSH, CDR2 LQKENI. This CDR3 contains 15 residues. V was pared by 3 bases and J by 6 bases, with 17 bases between.

The V gene is TRBV7-3, the J gene TRBJ2-1; 13 nucleotides line up with TRBD2. J was trimmed by 7 bases and V by 6 bases; bases with no gene match: 6. The CDR3 extends over 15 amino acids. Germline lookup yields CDR1 SGHTA and CDR2 FQGTGA. CDR3 coding DNA: TGTGCCAGCAGTCGGACTAGCGGGAGTCGAAATGAGCAGTTCTTC. Its translation is CASSRTSGSRNEQFF.

The rearrangement uses TRBV5-6 and TRBJ2-7, with TRBD1 matching over 7 bases. The germline V gene encodes CDR1 SGHDT and CDR2 YYEEEE. V was clipped by 6 bases and J by 7 bases; unmatched bases: 13. This CDR3 is 14 amino acids long. This CDR3 reads CASTTDRVYGEQYF. In DNA form, the CDR3 reads TGTGCCAGCACCACCGACAGGGTCTACGGGGAGCAGTACTTC.

This chain links TRBV27 with TRBJ1-3; 9 nucleotides agree with TRBD1. Germline V gives CDR1 MNHEY, CDR2 SMNVEV (reference sequence). The CDR3 extends over 17 amino acids. After removal of 6 bases from V and 3 bases from J, the junction contained 12 bases not matched to a gene. The DNA of the CDR3 is TGTGCCAGCAGCGAAATACGGGACAGGGACTTTGGAAACACCATATATTTT. It specifies CASSEIRDRDFGNTIYF.

This chain joins TRBV29-1 and TRBJ1-2, with D maybe TRBD1 (6 bases). Looked up from germline, CDR1 is SQVTM and CDR2 is ANQGSEA. V was pared by 5 bases and J by 4 bases, with 14 bases between. This CDR3 has 13 amino acids. The CDR3 is CSVKGGQGYGYTF. The CDR3 bases are TGCAGCGTTAAGGGGGGGCAGGGCTATGGCTACACCTTC.

The chain combines TRBV5-6 with TRBJ1-2; 12 bases fit TRBD1. Germline V gene lookup returns CDR1 SGHDT and CDR2 YYEEEE. J was trimmed by 3 bases and V by 0 bases; bases with no gene match: 12. This CDR3 region has 19 residues. The chain's CDR3 is CASSLEGQGALVGYYGYTF. The CDR3 nucleotides read TGTGCCAGCAGCTTGGAGGGACAGGGGGCCCTGGTGGGTTACTATGGCTACACCTTC.

V usage is TRBV7-2 and J usage is TRBJ1-6, with a tentative D call TRBD1 (6 bases). CDR1 and CDR2 from the germline V gene are SGHTA and FQGNSA. The CDR3 is made up of 17 amino acids. Trimming left V 2 bases short and J 7 bases short, with 18 bases between. CDR3 nucleotides: TGTGCCAGCAGCTTATCGGCGAGGGGGATGAGGAATTCACCCCTCCACTTT. Its protein is CASSLSARGMRNSPLHF.

The chain combines TRBV3-1 (or the pseudogene TRBV3-2) with TRBJ1-2, with 8 bases that match TRBD1. The CDR3 runs to 14 residues. Germline-derived CDR1 and CDR2 are LGHDT and YNNKEL (reference sequence). Losses at the gene ends were 4 bases for V and 6 bases for J; bases not matched to a gene: 7. CDR3 residues: CASSRGRGRNGYTF. The DNA for the CDR3 is TGTGCCAGCAGCCGCGGCAGGGGGCGGAATGGCTACACCTTC.

This sequence joins TRBV19 and TRBJ2-2; weak D call: TRBD1 (5 bases). CDR3 size: 15 residues. The V gene's germline CDR1 is LNHDA and CDR2 SQIVND (reference sequence). Trimming removed 3 bases at V and 5 bases at J, with 13 bases between. CDR3 residues: CASSIVGQGTGELFF. The DNA of the CDR3 is TGTGCCAGTAGTATTGTGGGGCAAGGGACCGGGGAGCTGTTTTTT.

The chain carries TRBV7-3 and TRBJ2-1; TRBD1 matches 10 bases. The CDR3 loop spans 16 amino acids. V lost 5 bases to trimming and J lost 4 bases; unmatched junction nucleotides: 8. CDR1 is SGHTA and CDR2 is FQGTGA in the germline V gene. The CDR3 coding sequence is TGTGCCAGCAGCCTCAGGACAGGGGGAGGGTACAATGAGCAGTTCTTC. Its protein is CASSLRTGGGYNEQFF.

The chain joins TRBV2 to TRBJ1-1; weak D call: TRBD1 (5 bases). Trimming took 7 bases from V and 3 from J, leaving 12 bases between them. Germline loops: CDR1 SNHLY, CDR2 FYNNEI. CDR3 length: 13 amino acids. The CDR3 sequence: CASNEGRDTEAFF. The CDR3 DNA sequence: TGTGCCAGCAACGAGGGGAGGGACACTGAAGCTTTCTTT.

The DNA of the CDR3 is TGTGCCAGCGGTCGACTAGCGGGAAACCAAGAGACCCAGTACTTC. Its translation: CASGRLAGNQETQYF. The V gene is TRBV14, the J gene TRBJ2-5; 11 bases fit TRBD2. The length of the CDR3 is 15 residues. The ends lost 8 bases at V and 0 bases at J; junction bases unmatched: 5. CDR1 is SGHDN and CDR2 is FVKESK in the germline V gene.

The CDR3 DNA reads as TGTGCCAGCAGTCCCCGGACGGGGGATGGCTACACCTTC. It codes for CASSPRTGDGYTF. The V call is TRBV12-3 or TRBV12-4, the J call TRBJ1-2; maybe TRBD1 (5 bases). Trimming cost V 5 bases and J 6 bases, with 13 bases left between them. CDR3 length equals 13 residues.

This chain links TRBV7-8 with TRBJ2-7, with 12 bases aligning to TRBD1. Germline V gene data show CDR1 as SGHVS and CDR2 as FQNEAQ. The CDR3 length is 15 residues. Losses at the gene ends were 0 bases for V and 5 bases for J; bases not matched to a gene: 2. CDR3 protein: CASSLAGTGGHEQYF. The DNA for the CDR3 is TGTGCCAGCAGCTTAGCCGGGACAGGGGGCCACGAGCAGTACTTC.